This T cell receptor (beta chain) was captured in a study of human T cells and chemical hapten exposure. The sample's time point: pre-sensitization, week 0. Regarding treatment: therapeutic diphenylcyclopropenone sensitization with weekly scalp DPC. This clonotype was observed a few times. TCRdb used MiXCR to reprocess the RACE reads, holding one entry per CDR3 protein. Of 300,000 to 400,000 distinct CDR3 sequences in the sample, approximately 5% are singletons; the top ten hold just over 2.5%. V was cut by 7 bases and J by 6 bases, with 13 bases left in between. The length of the CDR3 is 14 residues. Germline CDR1 is SNHLY and CDR2 is FYNNEI.

The source of this sequence is a woman aged 45-65 years with alopecia areata. Some clones in this sample may be carry-over from other donors' samples. This material consisted of whole blood, taken in connection with sensitization to the hapten diphenylcyclopropenone (DPC). The chain carries TRBV2 and TRBJ1-6; D perhaps matches TRBD1 (5 bases). In DNA, the CDR3 is TGTGCCAGCACCCCTGGGGGGAGTAATTCACCCCTCCACTTT. Its translation is CASTPGGSNSPLHF.